Listed here are 4 T cell receptor beta chains from one sample, sequenced in a study of cytomegalovirus exposure and HLA in healthy donors. Profiling relied on immunoSEQ multiplex PCR, and the TCRdb table lists in-frame clones only, not all of them. The sample contains roughly 70,000 clones, approximately 97% of which appear only once. Input material: PBMCs. All receptors come from a woman younger than 30 in good health and CMV-seropositive.

The chain couples TRBV5-4 to TRBJ2-1; no definite D call. The V gene's germline CDR1 is SGHNT and CDR2 YYREEE (reference sequence). CDR3 length equals 13 residues. The V end was cut by 1 base, the J end by 4 bases, with 6 bases between. The chain's CDR3 is CASSLWPYNEQFF. CDR3 in DNA: TGTGCCAGCAGCTTGTGGCCTTACAATGAGCAGTTCTTC.

This sequence joins TRBV29-1 and TRBJ2-2, with 7 bases lining up with TRBD1. The V and J ends lost 3 bases and 5 bases, in that order; junction bases with no gene match: 6. Germline values: CDR1 SQVTM, CDR2 ANQGSEA. CDR3 length equals 14 residues. In nucleotides, the CDR3 is TGCAGCGTTGACGAGACAGGGTTTACCGGGGAGCTGTTTTTT. Its protein is CSVDETGFTGELFF.

This chain links TRBV10-1 with TRBJ2-3, with D maybe TRBD2 (5 bases). The V gene's germline CDR1 is WNHNN and CDR2 SYGVQD (reference sequence). V lost 3 bases to trimming and J lost 5 bases, with 21 bases between them. The CDR3 extends over 17 amino acids. The CDR3 DNA reads TGCGCCAGCAGTGACCGTGGGCCTAGCAAGGATATAGATACGCAGTATTTT. The encoded protein is CASSDRGPSKDIDTQYF.

The chain combines TRBV5-4 with TRBJ2-1; 12 nucleotides match TRBD2. The CDR3 is made up of 16 amino acids. Losses at the gene ends were 4 bases for V and 6 bases for J; bases not matched to a gene: 8. The germline CDR1 and CDR2 sequences are SGHNT and YYREEE (reference sequence). For the CDR3, the DNA is TGTGCCAGCAGCGACAGGACTAGCGGGATAGGCAATGAGCAGTTCTTC. It encodes CASSDRTSGIGNEQFF.